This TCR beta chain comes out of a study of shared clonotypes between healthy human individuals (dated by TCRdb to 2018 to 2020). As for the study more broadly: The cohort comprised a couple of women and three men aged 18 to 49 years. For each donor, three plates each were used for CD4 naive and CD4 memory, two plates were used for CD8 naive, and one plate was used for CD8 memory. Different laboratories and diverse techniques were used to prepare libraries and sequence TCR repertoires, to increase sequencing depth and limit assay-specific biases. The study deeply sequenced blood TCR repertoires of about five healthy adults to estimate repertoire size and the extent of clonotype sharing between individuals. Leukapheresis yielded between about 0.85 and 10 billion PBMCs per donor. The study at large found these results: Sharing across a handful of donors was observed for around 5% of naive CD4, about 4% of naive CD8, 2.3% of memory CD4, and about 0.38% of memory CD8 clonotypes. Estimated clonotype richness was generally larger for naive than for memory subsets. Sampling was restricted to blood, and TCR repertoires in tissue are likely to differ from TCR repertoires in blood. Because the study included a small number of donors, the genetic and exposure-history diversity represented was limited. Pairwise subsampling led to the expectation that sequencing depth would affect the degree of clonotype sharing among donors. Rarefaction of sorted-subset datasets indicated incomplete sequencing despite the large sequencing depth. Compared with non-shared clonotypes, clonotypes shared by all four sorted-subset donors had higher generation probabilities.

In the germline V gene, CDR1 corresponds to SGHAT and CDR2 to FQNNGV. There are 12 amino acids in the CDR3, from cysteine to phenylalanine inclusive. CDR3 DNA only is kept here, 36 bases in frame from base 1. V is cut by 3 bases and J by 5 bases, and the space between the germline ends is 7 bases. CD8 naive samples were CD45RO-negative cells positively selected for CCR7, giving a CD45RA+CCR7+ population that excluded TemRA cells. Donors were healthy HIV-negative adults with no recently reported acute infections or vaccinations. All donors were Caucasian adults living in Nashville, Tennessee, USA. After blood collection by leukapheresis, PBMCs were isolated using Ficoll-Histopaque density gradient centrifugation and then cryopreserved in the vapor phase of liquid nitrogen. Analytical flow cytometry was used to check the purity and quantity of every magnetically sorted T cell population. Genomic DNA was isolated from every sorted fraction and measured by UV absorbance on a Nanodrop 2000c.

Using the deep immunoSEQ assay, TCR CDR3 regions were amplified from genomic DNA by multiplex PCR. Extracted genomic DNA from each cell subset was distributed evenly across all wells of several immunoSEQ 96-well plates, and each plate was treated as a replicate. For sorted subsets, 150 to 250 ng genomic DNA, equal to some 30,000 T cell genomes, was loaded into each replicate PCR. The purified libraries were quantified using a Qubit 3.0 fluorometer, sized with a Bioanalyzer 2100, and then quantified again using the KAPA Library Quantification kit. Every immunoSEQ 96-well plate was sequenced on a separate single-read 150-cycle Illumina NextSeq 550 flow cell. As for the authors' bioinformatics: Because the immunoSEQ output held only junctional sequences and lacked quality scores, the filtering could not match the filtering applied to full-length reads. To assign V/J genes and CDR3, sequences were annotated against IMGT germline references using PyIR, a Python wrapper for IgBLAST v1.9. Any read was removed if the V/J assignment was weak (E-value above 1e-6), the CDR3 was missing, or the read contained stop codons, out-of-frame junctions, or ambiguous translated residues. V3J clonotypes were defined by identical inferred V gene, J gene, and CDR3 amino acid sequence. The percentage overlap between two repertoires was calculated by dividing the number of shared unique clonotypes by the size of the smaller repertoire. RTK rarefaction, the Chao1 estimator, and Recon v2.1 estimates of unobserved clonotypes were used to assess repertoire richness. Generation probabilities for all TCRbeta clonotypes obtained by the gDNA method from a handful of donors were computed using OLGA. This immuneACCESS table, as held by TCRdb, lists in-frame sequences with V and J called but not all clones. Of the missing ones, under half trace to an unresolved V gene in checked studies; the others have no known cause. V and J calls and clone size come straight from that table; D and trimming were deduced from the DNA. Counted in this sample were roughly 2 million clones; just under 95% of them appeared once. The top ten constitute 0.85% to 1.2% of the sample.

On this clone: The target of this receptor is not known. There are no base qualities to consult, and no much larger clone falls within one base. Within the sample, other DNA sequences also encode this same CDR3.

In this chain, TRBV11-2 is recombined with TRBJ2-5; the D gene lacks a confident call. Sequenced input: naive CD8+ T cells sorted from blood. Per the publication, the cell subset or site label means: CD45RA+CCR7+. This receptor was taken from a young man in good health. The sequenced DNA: TGTGCCAGCAGCTTGCTAGGGGAGACCCAGTACTTC. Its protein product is CASSLLGETQYF.